This TCR beta chain originates from a study of blood T cell repertoires in COVID-19 (dated by TCRdb to about 2020). About the study as a whole: Collaborator samples came from the United States, Italy and Spain and covered acute and convalescent phases of COVID-19. A de-identified subject ID, COVID-19 status, age in years and sex were almost always included in the sample metadata. The dataset comprised deeply sampled blood TCRbeta repertoires from subjects exposed to, actively infected with, or recovered from COVID-19. The prospective study material was composed of cDNA or gDNA derived from T cells, B-cell-depleted T cells, or PBMCs. Samples were obtained from the ongoing ImmuneRACE study (first 160 participants) and from roughly 1,300 subjects provided by 6 global collaborators. Where available, HLA class I and class II types were taken from metadata supplied by the sample provider and were not determined by assay-based typing. The repertoires were released in a freely available public database meant as a resource for research on the immune response to SARS-CoV-2.

A second Seattle source provided samples from volunteer blood donors who had recovered from COVID-19. The collaborating institutions used their own protocols to collect whole blood in K2EDTA tubes. For TCRbeta analysis, collaborator samples were shipped as frozen whole blood, as isolated PBMCs, or as DNA extracted from either sample type. Turning to this clone: Its antigen is not yet known. Base qualities are not at hand, and no much larger clone is one base apart.

Broad study findings and their caveats: How much clinical and demographic metadata was included differed by source and by participant, and the metadata was provided uncurated.

TCRbeta CDR3 regions were amplified from genomic DNA using the immunoSEQ Assay, a bias-controlled multiplex PCR. In the authors' own workflow: Within the assay, amplification of reference gene primers was used to estimate how many nucleated cells each sample contained. Sequence reads were collapsed and filtered to measure the absolute abundance of every unique TCRbeta CDR3 rearrangement. For each sample, productive Simpson clonality was calculated as the square root of Simpson's diversity index across productive rearrangements. This is the immuneACCESS table as TCRdb keeps it, with only in-frame sequences that have V and J called. A part of the clones is gone; compared with another copy, unresolved V genes explain less than half, and the rest is unexplained. V, J and clone size derive from that table, while D and trimming were established from the DNA sequence. The sample table lists approximately 230,000 clones, approximately 90% of them with a count of one. Roughly 2% of the sample is in the top ten clones.

CDR1 and CDR2 are drawn from the germline V gene (reference sequence): SGHKS, YYEKEE. The V and J ends are trimmed by 1 base and 0 bases, leaving 8 bases between them. Inclusive of the bounding cysteine and phenylalanine, the CDR3 is 15 residues long. The read is trimmed to its CDR3 DNA, 45 bases read in frame from base 1. Specimen: peripheral blood. The chain employs TRBV5-5 and TRBJ1-3, with no D gene named confidently. This sequence originates from a woman aged 40 to 50 who had recovered from COVID-19. The CDR3 protein: CASSLQAGSGNTIYF. The sequenced DNA: TGTGCCAGCAGCTTGCAGGCCGGCTCTGGAAACACCATATATTTT.